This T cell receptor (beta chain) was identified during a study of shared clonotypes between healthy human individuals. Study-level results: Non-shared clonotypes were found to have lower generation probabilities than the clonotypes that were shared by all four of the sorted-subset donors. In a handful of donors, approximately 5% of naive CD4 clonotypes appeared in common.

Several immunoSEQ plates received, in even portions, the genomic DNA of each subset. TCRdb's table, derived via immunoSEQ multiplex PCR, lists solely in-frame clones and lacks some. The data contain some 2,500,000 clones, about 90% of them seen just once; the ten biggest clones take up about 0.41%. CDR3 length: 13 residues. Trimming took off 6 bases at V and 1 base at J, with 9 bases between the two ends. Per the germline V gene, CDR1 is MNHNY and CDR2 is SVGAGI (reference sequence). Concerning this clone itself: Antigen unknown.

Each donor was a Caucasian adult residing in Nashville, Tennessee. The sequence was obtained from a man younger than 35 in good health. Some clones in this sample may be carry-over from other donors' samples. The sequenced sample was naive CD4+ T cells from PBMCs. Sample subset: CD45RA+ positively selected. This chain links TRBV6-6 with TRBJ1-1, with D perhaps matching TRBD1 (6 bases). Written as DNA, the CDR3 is TGTGCCAGCAGGGACAGAAGGAACACTGAAGCTTTCTTT. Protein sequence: CASRDRRNTEAFF.